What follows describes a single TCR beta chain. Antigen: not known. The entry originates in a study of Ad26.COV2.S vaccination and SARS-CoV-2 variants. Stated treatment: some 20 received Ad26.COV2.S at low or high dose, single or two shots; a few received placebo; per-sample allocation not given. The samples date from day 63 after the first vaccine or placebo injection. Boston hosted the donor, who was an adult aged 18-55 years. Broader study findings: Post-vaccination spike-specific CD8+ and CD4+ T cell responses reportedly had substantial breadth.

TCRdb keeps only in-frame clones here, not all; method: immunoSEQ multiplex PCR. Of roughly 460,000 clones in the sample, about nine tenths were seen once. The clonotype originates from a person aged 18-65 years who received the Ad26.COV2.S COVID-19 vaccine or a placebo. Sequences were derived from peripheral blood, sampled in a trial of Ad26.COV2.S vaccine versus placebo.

The CDR3 sequence is CASSLGAGTSTDTQYF. DNA for the CDR3: TGTGCCAGCAGCTTAGGGGCAGGGACTAGCACAGATACGCAGTATTTT. The V and J genes are TRBV7-2 and TRBJ2-3, with a tentative D call TRBD2 (6 bases). Germline values: CDR1 SGHTA, CDR2 FQGNSA. This CDR3 spans 16 amino acids. The V and J ends lost 1 base and 0 bases respectively, with 11 bases between them.